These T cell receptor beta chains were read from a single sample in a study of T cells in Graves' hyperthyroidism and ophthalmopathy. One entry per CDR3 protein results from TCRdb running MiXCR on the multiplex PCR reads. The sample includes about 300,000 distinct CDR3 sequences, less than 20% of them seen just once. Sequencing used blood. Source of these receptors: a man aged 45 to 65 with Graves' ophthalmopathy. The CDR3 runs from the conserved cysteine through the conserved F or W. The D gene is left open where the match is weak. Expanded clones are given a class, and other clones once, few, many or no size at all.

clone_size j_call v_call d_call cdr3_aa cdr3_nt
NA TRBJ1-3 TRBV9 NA CASSDREGSGNTMYF TGTGCCAGCAGCGACAGGGAGGGCTCTGGAAACACCATGTATTTT
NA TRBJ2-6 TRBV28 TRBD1 CASRIGGAGANVLTF TGTGCCAGCAGGATAGGGGGCGCTGGGGCCAACGTCCTGACTTTC
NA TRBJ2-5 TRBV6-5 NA CASSYDGSAGTQYF TGTGCCAGCAGTTACGACGGCAGTGCGGGGACCCAGTACTTC
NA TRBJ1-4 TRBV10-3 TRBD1 CATSESGTGNLLGEKLFF TGTGCCACCAGTGAGTCTGGGACAGGGAACCTCCTCGGGGAAAAACTGTTTTTT
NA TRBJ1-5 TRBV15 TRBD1 CATSRDGQVNQPQHF TGTGCCACCAGCAGAGACGGACAGGTAAATCAGCCCCAGCATTTT
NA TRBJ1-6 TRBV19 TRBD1 CASWPGQGISSPLHF TGTGCCAGTTGGCCGGGACAGGGGATATCTTCACCCCTCCACTTT
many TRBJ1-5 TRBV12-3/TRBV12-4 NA CASSSSGNQPQHF TGTGCCAGCAGTTCCAGTGGGAATCAGCCCCAGCATTTT
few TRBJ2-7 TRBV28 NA CASSNFYEQYF TGTGCCAGCAGTAATTTCTACGAGCAGTACTTC
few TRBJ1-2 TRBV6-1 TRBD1 CASSPGQGNGGYTF TGTGCCAGCAGCCCGGGACAGGGGAATGGTGGCTACACCTTC
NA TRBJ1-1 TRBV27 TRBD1 CASSTTGTGGPNTEAFF TGTGCCAGCAGTACCACCGGGACAGGGGGGCCCAACACTGAAGCTTTCTTT
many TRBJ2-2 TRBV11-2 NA CASSPRQGGNTGELFF TGTGCCAGCAGCCCGAGACAGGGAGGTAACACCGGGGAGCTGTTTTTT
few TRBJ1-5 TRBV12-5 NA CASGLGNNQPQHF TGTGCTAGTGGTTTGGGGAATAATCAGCCCCAGCATTTT
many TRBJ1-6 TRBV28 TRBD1 CASSSGQVNSPLHF TGTGCCAGCAGTTCCGGACAGGTGAATTCACCCCTCCACTTT
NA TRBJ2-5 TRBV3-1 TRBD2 CASSQPRLAGEEETQYF TGTGCCAGCAGCCAACCCCGACTAGCGGGAGAGGAAGAGACCCAGTACTTC
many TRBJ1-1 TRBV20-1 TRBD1 CSATDRERWDTEAFF TGCAGTGCTACGGACAGGGAGAGATGGGACACTGAAGCTTTCTTT
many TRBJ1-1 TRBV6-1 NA CATYPFRQLTEAFF TGTGCCACCTACCCTTTTCGACAGCTCACTGAAGCTTTCTTT
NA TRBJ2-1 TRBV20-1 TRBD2 CSASVLAVYNEQFF TGCAGTGCTAGCGTGCTAGCGGTCTACAATGAGCAGTTCTTC
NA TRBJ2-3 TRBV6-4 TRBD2 CASSAIAGGATDTQYF TGTGCCAGCAGTGCTATAGCGGGGGGTGCCACAGATACGCAGTATTTT
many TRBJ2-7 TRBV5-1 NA CASSLDFYYEQYF TGCGCCAGCAGCTTGGACTTCTACTACGAGCAGTACTTC
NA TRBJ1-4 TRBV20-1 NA CSARDRYTSNEKLFF TGCAGTGCTAGAGATCGGTACACCTCTAATGAAAAACTGTTTTTT
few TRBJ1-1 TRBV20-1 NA CSAREHRVGFMNTEAFF TGCAGTGCTAGAGAACACAGGGTCGGATTCATGAACACTGAAGCTTTCTTT
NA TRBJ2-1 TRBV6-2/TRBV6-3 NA CASSYDNSHWNEQFF TGTGCCAGCAGTTACGACAACTCCCATTGGAATGAGCAGTTCTTC
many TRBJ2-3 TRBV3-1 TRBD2 CASSSGGSGGADTQYF TGTGCCAGCAGCTCGGGAGGTAGCGGAGGGGCAGATACGCAGTATTTT
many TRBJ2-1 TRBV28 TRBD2 CVSSSRLAGENNEQFF TGTGTCAGCAGTTCCCGACTAGCGGGAGAGAACAATGAGCAGTTCTTC
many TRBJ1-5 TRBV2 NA CASSDIPLSLNPSPQHF TGTGCCAGCAGCGATATCCCTCTCAGCCTCAATCCTTCGCCCCAGCATTTT
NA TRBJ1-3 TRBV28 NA CASSFSNSGNTIYF TGTGCCAGCAGTTTCAGTAACTCTGGAAACACCATATATTTT
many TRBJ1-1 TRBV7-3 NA CASSLSPDTEAFF TGTGCCAGCAGCTTATCTCCCGACACTGAAGCTTTCTTT
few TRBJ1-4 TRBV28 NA CASSLLIREKLFF TGTGCCAGCAGTTTATTAATCAGAGAAAAACTGTTTTTT
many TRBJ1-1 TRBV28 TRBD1 CASSSGQGFFEAFF TGTGCCAGCAGTTCCGGACAGGGCTTTTTTGAAGCTTTCTTT
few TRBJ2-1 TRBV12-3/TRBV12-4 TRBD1 CASSSLDRAQVDEQFF TGTGCCAGCAGTTCCCTCGACAGGGCCCAAGTTGATGAGCAGTTCTTC
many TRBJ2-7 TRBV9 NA CASSRSLDPTYEQYF TGTGCCAGCAGCAGAAGCTTAGACCCCACCTACGAGCAGTACTTC
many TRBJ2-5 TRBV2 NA CASSASGGRVETQYF TGTGCCAGCAGTGCGTCAGGAGGGCGAGTTGAGACCCAGTACTTC
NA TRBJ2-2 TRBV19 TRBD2 CASNRLAGLGTGELFF TGTGCCAGTAACCGACTAGCGGGACTAGGCACCGGGGAGCTGTTTTTT
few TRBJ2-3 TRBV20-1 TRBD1 CSARAGQGAADTQYF TGCAGTGCTAGAGCGGGGCAGGGGGCCGCAGATACGCAGTATTTT
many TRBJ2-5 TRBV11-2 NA CASSLVPRGPQETQYF TGTGCCAGCAGCTTAGTCCCCCGGGGGCCTCAAGAGACCCAGTACTTC
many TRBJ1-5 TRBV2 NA CASRVGGTGNQPQHF TGTGCCAGCAGAGTTGGGGGTACGGGCAATCAGCCCCAGCATTTT